The subject of this entry is one T cell receptor (beta chain). The data belong to a study of shared clonotypes between healthy human individuals. Germline lookup yields CDR1 LNHDA and CDR2 SQIVND (reference sequence). The CDR3 consists of 12 residues. V was shortened by 6 bases and J by 2 bases, with 5 bases between the two germline ends. Sequencing used immunoSEQ multiplex PCR; TCRdb keeps in-frame clones, though not all of them. The top ten hold approximately 1.7% of the sample, which has about 730,000 clones, over 60% seen once. The genes are TRBV19 and TRBJ1-5; the D is unclear. Material for sequencing was memory CD4+ T cells sorted from blood. As to subset: CD45RA-negative fraction. This receptor was identified in a woman aged 25 to 39 in good health. CDR3 protein: CASRGGNQPQHF. CDR3 DNA sequence: TGTGCCAGTAGGGGCGGCAATCAGCCCCAGCATTTT.